These 12 T cell receptor beta chains came from one sample sequenced in a study of OX40 agonist ivuxolimab in advanced cancers. Produced via immunoSEQ multiplex PCR; TCRdb's table is partial and in-frame only. This repertoire shows 45,000 to 70,000 clones, nearly 85% found once; its top ten account for approximately 2.8%. Sequencing used CD4+ or CD8+ T cells sorted from blood, obtained in a trial of the OX40 agonist ivuxolimab. The source of these receptors is an adult with an advanced solid tumor such as melanoma, head and neck, liver or kidney cancer.

This clone was found once. The gene calls are TRBV5-1 and TRBJ1-6; D is uncertain. Germline CDR1 and CDR2: SGHRS and YFSETQ. Deletions cut 1 base from V and 8 bases from J, with 10 bases between. The CDR3 sequence is 14 residues long. The CDR3 DNA reads TGCGCCAGCAGCTTGTCGGCCGGGCATTCACCCCTCCACTTT. It codes for CASSLSAGHSPLHF.

This sequence joins TRBV5-8 and TRBJ2-7, with D possibly TRBD2 on 5 matching bases. This CDR3 has 14 amino acids. CDR1 and CDR2 from the germline V gene are SGHTS and YDEGEE. The germline V and J ends were trimmed by 1 base and 1 base, with 9 bases remaining between them. The CDR3, as DNA: TGTGCCAGCAGCTTGCGGCGGGTATCCTACGAGCAGTACTTC. Residues: CASSLRRVSYEQYF.

The chain employs TRBV9 and TRBJ1-1; D remains unclear. The V gene lost 3 bases and the J gene lost 6 bases, with 15 bases spanning the gap. In germline, CDR1 is SGDLS, CDR2 YYNGEE. The CDR3 is made up of 14 amino acids. The CDR3 loop is CASSATHGGSEAFF. DNA of the CDR3: TGTGCCAGCAGCGCGACGCATGGCGGATCTGAAGCTTTCTTT.

This chain connects TRBV19 to TRBJ1-1, with D possibly being TRBD1 (5 bases). Trimming removed 7 bases at V and 4 bases at J, with 13 bases between. The CDR3 length is 13 residues. CDR1 is LNHDA, CDR2 SQIVND, per germline (reference sequence). CDR3 nucleotide sequence: TGTGCCAGTAATAACATCGGGGGCACTGAAGCTTTCTTT. Residues: CASNNIGGTEAFF.

The chain is built from TRBV11-1 and TRBJ2-1; D gene ambiguous. With 4 bases removed from V and 1 base from J, the gap between germline ends came to 11 bases. The CDR3 has 15 residues. CDR1 SGHAT and CDR2 FQDESV come from the germline V gene (reference sequence). This chain's CDR3 is CASSSGLGSYNEQFF. Here the CDR3 DNA reads TGTGCCAGCAGCTCCGGGCTGGGTTCCTACAATGAGCAGTTCTTC.

This clone showed up just once. V and J are TRBV6-1 and TRBJ2-7; TRBD2 matches at 7 bases. V shed 11 bases, J shed 4 bases, and the junction held 8 bases outside the gene matches. The CDR3 length is 12 residues. Germline lookup yields CDR1 MNHNS and CDR2 SASEGT. The CDR3 nucleotides read TGTGCCTCCAGGGAGGGGAAATACGAGCAGTACTTC. The encoded protein is CASREGKYEQYF.

The chain carries TRBV5-4 and TRBJ2-5; D is ambiguous. The CDR3 spans 15 residues. Trimming left V 1 base short and J 0 bases short, with 10 bases between. Germline-derived CDR1 and CDR2 are SGHNT and YYREEE (reference sequence). The CDR3 loop is CASSLKEQYQETQYF. The CDR3 nucleotides read TGTGCCAGCAGCTTGAAGGAACAGTACCAAGAGACCCAGTACTTC.

The CDR3 reads CASIHPSGRVDEQFF. The DNA of the CDR3 is TGTGCCAGCATACACCCTAGCGGGAGGGTAGATGAGCAGTTCTTC. The chain joins TRBV28 to TRBJ2-1; 12 bases align to TRBD2. V was clipped by 7 bases and J by 8 bases; unmatched bases: 9. Germline CDR1 is MDHEN and CDR2 is SYDVKM. There are 15 residues in the CDR3.

The chain joins TRBV11-3 to TRBJ2-1; 8 nucleotides match TRBD2. This CDR3 comprises 15 residues. CDR1 and CDR2 (germline): SGHNT, YENEEA. With 4 bases clipped from V and 7 bases from J, the junction kept 9 bases outside the gene matches. The CDR3 is CASSWAGGLSNEQFF. The CDR3, as DNA: TGTGCCAGCAGCTGGGCGGGAGGTCTCTCTAATGAGCAGTTCTTC.

V usage is TRBV6-6 and J usage is TRBJ1-1; no clear D gene. This CDR3 comprises 13 residues. CDR1 and CDR2 (germline): MNHNY, SVGAGI (reference sequence). The V end lost 5 bases, the J end lost 6 bases, and 13 bases lay between the germline ends. This CDR3 is CASSGSFLPEAFF. The CDR3 DNA reads as TGTGCCAGCAGTGGGTCGTTTCTCCCTGAAGCTTTCTTT.

The V call is TRBV27, the J call TRBJ2-7; 8 bases match TRBD1. Germline V CDR1 and CDR2: MNHEY, SMNVEV (reference sequence). There are 15 residues in the CDR3. V lost 2 bases and J lost 2; bases outside the gene matches: 5. The CDR3 coding sequence is TGTGCCAGCAGTTTAAAACCGGACAGGGCCTACGAGCAGTACTTC. Translating it yields CASSLKPDRAYEQYF.

The chain uses TRBV7-2 and TRBJ2-5; D might be TRBD2 (5 bases). V was pared by 6 bases and J by 5 bases, with 13 bases between. The germline V gene has CDR1 SGHTA and CDR2 FQGNSA. The CDR3 totals 13 residues. The CDR3 nucleotides are TGTGCCAGCAGATCCCTAGCACGGGAGACCCAGTACTTC. This sequence encodes CASRSLARETQYF.